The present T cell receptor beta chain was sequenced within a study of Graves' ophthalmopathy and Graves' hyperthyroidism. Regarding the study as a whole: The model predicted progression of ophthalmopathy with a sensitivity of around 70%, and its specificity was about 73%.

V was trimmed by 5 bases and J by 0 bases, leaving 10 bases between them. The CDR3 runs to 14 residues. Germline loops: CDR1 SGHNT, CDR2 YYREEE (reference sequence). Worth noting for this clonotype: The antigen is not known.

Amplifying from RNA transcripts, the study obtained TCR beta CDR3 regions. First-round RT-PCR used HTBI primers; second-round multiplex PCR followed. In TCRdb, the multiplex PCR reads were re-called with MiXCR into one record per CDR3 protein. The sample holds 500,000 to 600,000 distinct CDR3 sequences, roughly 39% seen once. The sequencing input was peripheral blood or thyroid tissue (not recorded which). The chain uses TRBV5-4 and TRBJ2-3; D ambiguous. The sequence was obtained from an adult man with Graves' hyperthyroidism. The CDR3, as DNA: TGTGCCAGCAGGCCGAGAGAAAGCACAGATACGCAGTATTTT. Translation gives CASRPRESTDTQYF.